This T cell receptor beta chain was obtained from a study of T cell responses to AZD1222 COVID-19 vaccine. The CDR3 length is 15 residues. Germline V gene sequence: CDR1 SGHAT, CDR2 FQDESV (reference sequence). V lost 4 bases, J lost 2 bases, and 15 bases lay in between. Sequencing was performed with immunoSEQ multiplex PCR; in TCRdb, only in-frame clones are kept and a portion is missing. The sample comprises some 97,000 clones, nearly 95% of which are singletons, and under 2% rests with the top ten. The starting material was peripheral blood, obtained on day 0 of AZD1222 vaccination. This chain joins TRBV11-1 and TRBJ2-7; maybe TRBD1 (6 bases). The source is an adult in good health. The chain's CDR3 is CASSSSAGTTYEQYF. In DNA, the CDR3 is TGTGCCAGCAGCTCTTCAGCCGGGACAACCTACGAGCAGTACTTC.